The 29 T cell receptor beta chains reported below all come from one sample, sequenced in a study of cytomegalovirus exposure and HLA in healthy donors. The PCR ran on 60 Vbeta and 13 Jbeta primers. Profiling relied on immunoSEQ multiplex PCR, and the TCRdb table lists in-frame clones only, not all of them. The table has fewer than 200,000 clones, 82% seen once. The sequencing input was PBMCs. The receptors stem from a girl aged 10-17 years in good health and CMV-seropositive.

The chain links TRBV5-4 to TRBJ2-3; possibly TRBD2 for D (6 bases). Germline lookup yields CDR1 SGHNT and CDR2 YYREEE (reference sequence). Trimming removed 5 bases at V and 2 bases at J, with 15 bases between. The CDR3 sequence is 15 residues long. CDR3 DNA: TGTGCCAGCAGTGGGCGGGACGGATCCACAGATACGCAGTATTTT. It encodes CASSGRDGSTDTQYF.

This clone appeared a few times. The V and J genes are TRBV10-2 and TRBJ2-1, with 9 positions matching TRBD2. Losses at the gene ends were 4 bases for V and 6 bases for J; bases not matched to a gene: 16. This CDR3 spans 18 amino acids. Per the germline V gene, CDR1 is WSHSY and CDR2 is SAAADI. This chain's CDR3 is CASSVKLSGAGGINEQFF. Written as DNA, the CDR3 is TGCGCCAGCAGTGTAAAGTTATCCGGAGCGGGAGGAATCAATGAGCAGTTCTTC.

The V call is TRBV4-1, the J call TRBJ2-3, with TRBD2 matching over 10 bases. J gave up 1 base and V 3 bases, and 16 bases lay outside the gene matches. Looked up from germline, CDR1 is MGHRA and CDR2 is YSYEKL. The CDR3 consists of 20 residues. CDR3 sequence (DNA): TGCGCCAGCAGCCACCCCGGGACTAGCGCACTAGTTGGGGGCACAGATACGCAGTATTTT. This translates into CASSHPGTSALVGGTDTQYF.

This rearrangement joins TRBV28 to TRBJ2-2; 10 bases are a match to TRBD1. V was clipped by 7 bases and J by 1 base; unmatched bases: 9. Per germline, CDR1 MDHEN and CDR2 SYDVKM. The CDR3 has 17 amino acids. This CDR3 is CASIIGGTGENTGELFF. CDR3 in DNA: TGTGCCAGCATAATCGGGGGGACAGGGGAGAACACCGGGGAGCTGTTTTTT.

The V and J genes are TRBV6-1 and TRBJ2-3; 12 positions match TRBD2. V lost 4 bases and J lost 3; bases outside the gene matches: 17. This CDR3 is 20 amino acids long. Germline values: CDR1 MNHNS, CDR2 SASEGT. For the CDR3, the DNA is TGTGCCAGCAGTGCAATCTCTAGACTAGCGGGAGTCCGAGGGACAGATACGCAGTATTTT. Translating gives CASSAISRLAGVRGTDTQYF.

The CDR3 DNA sequence: TGTGCCAGCAGTGTTGCAGCGGGGGGTTCGGAGACCCAGTACTTC. Translated: CASSVAAGGSETQYF. The chain links TRBV2 to TRBJ2-5; 9 bases map to TRBD2. V shed 4 bases and J 5 bases; nucleotides not matched to a gene: 8. Germline loops: CDR1 SNHLY, CDR2 FYNNEI. CDR3 length: 15 residues. Full variable domain (missing parts from reference TRBV2 and TRBJ2-5): EPEVTQTPSHQVTQMGQEVILRCVPISNHLYFYWYRQILGQKVEFLVSFYNNEISEKSEIFDDQFSVERPDGSNFTLKIRSTKLEDSAMYFCASSVAAGGSETQYFGPGTRLLVL.

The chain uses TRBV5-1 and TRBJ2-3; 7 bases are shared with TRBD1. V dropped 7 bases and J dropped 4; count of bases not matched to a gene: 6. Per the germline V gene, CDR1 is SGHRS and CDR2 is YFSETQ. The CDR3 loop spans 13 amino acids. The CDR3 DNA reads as TGCGCCAGCGGACGTCAGGGGGCAGATACGCAGTATTTT. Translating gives CASGRQGADTQYF. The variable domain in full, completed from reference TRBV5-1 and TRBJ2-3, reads KAGVTQTPRYLIKTRGQQVTLSCSPISGHRSVSWYQQTPGQGLQFLFEYFSETQRNKGNFPGRFSGRQFSNSRSEMNVSTLELGDSALYLCASGRQGADTQYFGPGTRLTVL.

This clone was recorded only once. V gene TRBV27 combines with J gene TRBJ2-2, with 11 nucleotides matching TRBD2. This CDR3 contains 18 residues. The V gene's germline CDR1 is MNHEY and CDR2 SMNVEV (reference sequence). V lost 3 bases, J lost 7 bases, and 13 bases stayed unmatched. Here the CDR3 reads CASSFRSVAGGPNGELFF. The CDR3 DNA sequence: TGTGCCAGCAGTTTCCGCAGTGTAGCGGGAGGGCCGAACGGGGAGCTGTTTTTT.

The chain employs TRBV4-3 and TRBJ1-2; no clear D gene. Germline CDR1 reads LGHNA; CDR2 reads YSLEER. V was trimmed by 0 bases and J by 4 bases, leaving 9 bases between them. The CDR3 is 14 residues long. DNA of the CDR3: TGCGCCAGCAGCCAAGAGCCCGGGAGCTATGGCTACACCTTC. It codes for CASSQEPGSYGYTF.

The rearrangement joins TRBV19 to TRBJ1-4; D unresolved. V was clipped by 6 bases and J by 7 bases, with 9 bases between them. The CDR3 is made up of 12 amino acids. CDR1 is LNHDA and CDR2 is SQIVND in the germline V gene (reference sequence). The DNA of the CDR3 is TGTGCCAGTAGCCCCGTTCCTGAAAAACTGTTTTTT. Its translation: CASSPVPEKLFF.

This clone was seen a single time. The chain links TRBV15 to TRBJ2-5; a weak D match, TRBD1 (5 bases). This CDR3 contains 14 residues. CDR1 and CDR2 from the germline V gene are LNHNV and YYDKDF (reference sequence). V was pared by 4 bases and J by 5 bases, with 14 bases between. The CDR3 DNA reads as TGTGCCACCAGCATGAGACAGTCACGCGAGACCCAGTACTTC. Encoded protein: CATSMRQSRETQYF.

The CDR3 nucleotides are TGTGCCAGCAGCGACAGGGTAAACACTGAAGCTTTCTTT. It translates to CASSDRVNTEAFF. The chain carries TRBV14 and TRBJ1-1; 7 bases map to TRBD1. The CDR3 loop spans 13 amino acids. CDR1 is SGHDN and CDR2 is FVKESK in the germline V gene. V trimming: 5 bases; J trimming: 2 bases; junction bases outside the gene matches: 2. Together with reference TRBV14 and TRBJ1-1, the CDR3 gives the full variable domain: EAGVTQFPSHSVIEKGQTVTLRCDPISGHDNLYWYRRVMGKEIKFLLHFVKESKQDESGMPNNRFLAERTGGTYSTLKVQPAELEDSGVYFCASSDRVNTEAFFGQGTRLTVV.

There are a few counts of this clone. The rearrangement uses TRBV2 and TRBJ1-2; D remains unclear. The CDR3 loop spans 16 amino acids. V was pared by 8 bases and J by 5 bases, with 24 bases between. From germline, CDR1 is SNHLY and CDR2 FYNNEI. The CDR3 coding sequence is TGTGCCAGCGGAGATAGGAGGTTCCGGGTTAGGTATGGCTACACCTTC. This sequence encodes CASGDRRFRVRYGYTF.

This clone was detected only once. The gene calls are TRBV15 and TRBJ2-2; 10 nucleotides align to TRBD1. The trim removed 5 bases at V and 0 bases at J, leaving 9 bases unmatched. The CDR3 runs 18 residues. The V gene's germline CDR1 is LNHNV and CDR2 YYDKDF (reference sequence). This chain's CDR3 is CATSSNLGQGTNTGELFF. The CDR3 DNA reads TGTGCCACCAGCTCAAACCTGGGACAGGGGACGAACACCGGGGAGCTGTTTTTT.

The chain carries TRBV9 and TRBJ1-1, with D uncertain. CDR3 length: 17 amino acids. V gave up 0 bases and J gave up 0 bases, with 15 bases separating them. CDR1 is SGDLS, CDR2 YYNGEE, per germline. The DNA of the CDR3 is TGTGCCAGCAGCGTAGGGACGGGGAAAGAGTTGAACACTGAAGCTTTCTTT. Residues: CASSVGTGKELNTEAFF.

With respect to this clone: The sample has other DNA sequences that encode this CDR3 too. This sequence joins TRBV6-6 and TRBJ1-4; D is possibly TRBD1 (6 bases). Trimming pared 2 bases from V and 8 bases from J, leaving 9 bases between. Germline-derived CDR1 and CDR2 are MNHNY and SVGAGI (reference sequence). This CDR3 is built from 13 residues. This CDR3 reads CASSYRGGEKLFF. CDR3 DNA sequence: TGTGCCAGCAGTTACAGGGGGGGGGAAAAACTGTTTTTT.

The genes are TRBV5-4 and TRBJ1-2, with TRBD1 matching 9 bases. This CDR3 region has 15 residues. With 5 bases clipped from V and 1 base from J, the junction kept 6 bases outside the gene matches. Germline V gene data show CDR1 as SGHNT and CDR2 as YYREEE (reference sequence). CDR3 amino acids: CASRPGTGINYGYTF. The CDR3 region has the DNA TGTGCCAGCAGACCTGGGACAGGGATTAACTATGGCTACACCTTC.

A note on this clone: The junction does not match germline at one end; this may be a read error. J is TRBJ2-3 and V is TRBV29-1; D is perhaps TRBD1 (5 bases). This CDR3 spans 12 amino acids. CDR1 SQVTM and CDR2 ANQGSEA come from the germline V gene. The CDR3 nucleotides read TGCAGCGTAGACCAGGGCACAGATATGCAGTATTTT. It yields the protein CSVDQGTDMQYF.

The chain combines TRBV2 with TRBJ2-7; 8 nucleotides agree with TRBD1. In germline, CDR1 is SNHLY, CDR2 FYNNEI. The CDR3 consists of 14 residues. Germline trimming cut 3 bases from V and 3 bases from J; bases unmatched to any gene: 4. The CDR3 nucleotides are TGTGCCAGCAGTGAGACAGGGGCGGGCTACGAGCAGTACTTC. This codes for CASSETGAGYEQYF.

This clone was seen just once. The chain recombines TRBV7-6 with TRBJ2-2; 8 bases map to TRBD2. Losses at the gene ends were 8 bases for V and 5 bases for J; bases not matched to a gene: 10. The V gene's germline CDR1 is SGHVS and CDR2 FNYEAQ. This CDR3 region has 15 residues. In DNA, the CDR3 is TGTGCCAGCCAAACGGGGGGGGCCTTTACCGGGGAGCTGTTTTTT. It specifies CASQTGGAFTGELFF.

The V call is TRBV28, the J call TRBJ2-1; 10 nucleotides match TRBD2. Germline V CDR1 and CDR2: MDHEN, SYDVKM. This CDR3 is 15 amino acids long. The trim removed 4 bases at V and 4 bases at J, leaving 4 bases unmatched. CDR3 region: CASSSSGREYNEQFF. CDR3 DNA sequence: TGTGCCAGCAGTTCAAGCGGGAGGGAATACAATGAGCAGTTCTTC.

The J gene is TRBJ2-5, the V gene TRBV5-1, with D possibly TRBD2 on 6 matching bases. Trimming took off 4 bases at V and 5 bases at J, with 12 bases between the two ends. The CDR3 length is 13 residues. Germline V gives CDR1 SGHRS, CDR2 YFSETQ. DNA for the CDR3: TGCGCCAGCAGCCCGGCGGGGCGGGAGACCCAGTACTTC. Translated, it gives CASSPAGRETQYF.

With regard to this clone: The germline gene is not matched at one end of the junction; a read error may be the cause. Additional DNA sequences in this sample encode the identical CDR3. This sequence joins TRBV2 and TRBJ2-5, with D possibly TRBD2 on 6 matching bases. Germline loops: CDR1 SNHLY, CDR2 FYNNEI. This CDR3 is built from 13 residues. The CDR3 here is CASSARLEGAQYF. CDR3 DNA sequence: TGCGCCAGCAGCGCCCGACTAGAAGGGGCCCAGTACTTC. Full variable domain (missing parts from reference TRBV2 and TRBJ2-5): EPEVTQTPSHQVTQMGQEVILRCVPISNHLYFYWYRQILGQKVEFLVSFYNNEISEKSEIFDDQFSVERPDGSNFTLKIRSTKLEDSAMYFCASSARLEGAQYFGPGTRLLVL.

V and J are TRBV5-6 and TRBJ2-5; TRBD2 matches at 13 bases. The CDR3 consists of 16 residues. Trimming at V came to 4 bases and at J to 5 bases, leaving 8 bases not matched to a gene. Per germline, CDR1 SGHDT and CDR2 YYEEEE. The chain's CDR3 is CASSLGLAGDLETQYF. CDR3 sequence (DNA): TGTGCCAGCAGCCTCGGACTAGCGGGAGATTTGGAGACCCAGTACTTC.

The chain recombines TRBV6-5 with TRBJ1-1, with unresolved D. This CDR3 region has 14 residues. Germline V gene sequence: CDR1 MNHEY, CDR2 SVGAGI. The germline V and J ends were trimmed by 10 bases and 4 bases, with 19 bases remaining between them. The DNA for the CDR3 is TGTGCCACCCAAGTAGGCACAGTCCGCACTGAAGCTTTCTTT. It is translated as CATQVGTVRTEAFF.

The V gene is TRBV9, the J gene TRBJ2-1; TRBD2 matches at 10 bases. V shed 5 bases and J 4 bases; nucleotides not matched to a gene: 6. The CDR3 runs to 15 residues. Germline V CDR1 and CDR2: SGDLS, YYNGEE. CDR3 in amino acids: CASSGLAVPYNEQFF. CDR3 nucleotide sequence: TGTGCCAGCAGTGGACTAGCGGTGCCATACAATGAGCAGTTCTTC.

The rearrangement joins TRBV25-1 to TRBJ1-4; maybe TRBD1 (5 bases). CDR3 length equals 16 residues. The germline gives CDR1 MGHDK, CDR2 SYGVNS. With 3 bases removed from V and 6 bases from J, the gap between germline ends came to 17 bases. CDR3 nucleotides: TGTGCCAGCAGTGACCACGGATCGGGGGATGATGAAAAACTGTTTTTT. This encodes CASSDHGSGDDEKLFF.

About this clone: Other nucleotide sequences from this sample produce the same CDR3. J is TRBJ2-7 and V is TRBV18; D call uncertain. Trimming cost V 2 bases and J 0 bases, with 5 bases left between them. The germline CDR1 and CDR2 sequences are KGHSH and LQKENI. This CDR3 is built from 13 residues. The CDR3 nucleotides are TGTGCCAGCTCACCAAGCGACTCCTACGAGCAGTACTTC. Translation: CASSPSDSYEQYF.

CDR3 loop: CASRSRERDTQYF. CDR3 nucleotides: TGCGCCAGCAGGTCGCGGGAGAGGGATACGCAGTATTTT. The chain couples TRBV5-1 to TRBJ2-3; 7 nucleotides line up with TRBD2. The V segment lost 5 bases and the J segment 6 bases; nucleotides outside the gene matches: 6. From germline, CDR1 is SGHRS and CDR2 YFSETQ. The CDR3 has 13 amino acids.